Below are 14 T cell receptor beta chains sequenced from a single sample in a study of T-cell memory formation after mild COVID-19. One entry per CDR3 protein, called by TCRdb with MiXCR from the 5' RACE reads. The sample consists of approximately 44,000 distinct CDR3 sequences, 7.3% of them appearing once. Specimen: PBMCs or a T cell subset sorted from them (not recorded which). The receptors here all came from a man between 18 and 35 years old who had mild COVID-19 (a few samples of this study predate the infection). Cell type and time point are not known.

The genes are TRBV9 and TRBJ2-5; possible D gene TRBD2, 5 bases. The CDR3 sequence is 13 residues long. In germline, CDR1 is SGDLS, CDR2 YYNGEE. Trimming pared 4 bases from V and 1 base from J, leaving 8 bases between. DNA of the CDR3: TGTGCCAGCAGCCCTACTAGCCAAGAGACCCAGTACTTC. Its protein is CASSPTSQETQYF.

This clonotype was counted a few times. V usage is TRBV7-2 and J usage is TRBJ2-1; tentative D call: TRBD1 (5 bases). The CDR3 has 12 residues. V dropped 4 bases and J dropped 9 bases, with 10 bases sitting between them. From germline, CDR1 is SGHTA and CDR2 FQGNSA. The CDR3 sequence is CASSSTGTEQFF. As DNA, the CDR3 is TGTGCCAGCAGCTCCACAGGAACTGAGCAGTTCTTC.

This chain uses TRBV19 with TRBJ1-5; unclear D gene. The CDR3 sequence is 15 residues long. The V end lost 3 bases, the J end lost 11 bases, and 20 bases lay between the germline ends. Germline V gene sequence: CDR1 LNHDA, CDR2 SQIVND (reference sequence). The CDR3 DNA reads as TGTGCCAGTAGTATTAGCAGAGGGCTTGGGTGGGCCCAGCATTTT. Translating gives CASSISRGLGWAQHF.

This clonotype has a count of ten or more. V gene TRBV9 combines with J gene TRBJ2-3; D perhaps matches TRBD2 (5 bases). Germline assignment: CDR1 SGDLS and CDR2 YYNGEE. The CDR3 has 14 amino acids. The ends were cut back, 3 bases at V and 2 bases at J, with 10 bases in the middle. The CDR3 nucleotides are TGTGCCAGCAGCGATCGCCGGGACACAGATACGCAGTATTTT. Encoded protein: CASSDRRDTDTQYF. The entire variable domain, with the rest obtained from reference TRBV9 and TRBJ2-3, is as follows: DSGVTQTPKHLITATGQRVTLRCSPRSGDLSVYWYQQSLDQGLQFLIQYYNGEERAKGNILERFSAQQFPDLHSELNLSSLELGDSALYFCASSDRRDTDTQYFGPGTRLTVL.

This clonotype was found a few times. The rearrangement joins TRBV7-9 to TRBJ1-1; D is unresolved. Germline V gene sequence: CDR1 SEHNR, CDR2 FQNEAQ (reference sequence). CDR3 size: 15 residues. V lost 5 bases and J 2 bases, leaving 15 bases between the germline ends. CDR3: CASSLSGRGNTEAFF. The CDR3 DNA sequence: TGTGCCAGCAGCCTCTCCGGGAGAGGCAACACTGAAGCTTTCTTT.

This chain joins TRBV5-1 and TRBJ2-3; no firm D call. The CDR3 consists of 12 residues. Germline loops: CDR1 SGHRS, CDR2 YFSETQ. The V and J ends lost 2 bases and 4 bases respectively, with 5 bases between them. CDR3 amino acids: CASSFGPDTQYF. CDR3 sequence (DNA): TGCGCCAGCAGCTTCGGCCCAGATACGCAGTATTTT.

The chain links TRBV7-8 to TRBJ2-7; 7 bases are shared with TRBD2. The trim removed 2 bases at V and 2 bases at J, leaving 6 bases unmatched. Germline assignment: CDR1 SGHVS and CDR2 FQNEAQ. This CDR3 region has 15 residues. The CDR3 region is CASSLRASGTYEQYF. CDR3 nucleotides: TGTGCCAGCAGCTTACGGGCTAGCGGTACCTACGAGCAGTACTTC.

By sample fraction, this clonotype is medium-sized. J is TRBJ2-3 and V is TRBV7-3, with D tentatively TRBD2 (5 bases). The V end lost 6 bases, the J end lost 4 bases, and 8 bases lay between the germline ends. This CDR3 comprises 12 residues. CDR1 and CDR2 (germline): SGHTA, FQGTGA. The CDR3 region has the DNA TGTGCCAGCAGTCGGGGATCAGATACGCAGTATTTT. This sequence encodes CASSRGSDTQYF.

This clonotype has ten or more counts. V usage is TRBV7-2 and J usage is TRBJ2-1, with 7 bases lining up with TRBD1. Losses at the gene ends were 2 bases for V and 3 bases for J; bases not matched to a gene: 4. Germline V gene lookup returns CDR1 SGHTA and CDR2 FQGNSA. The CDR3 runs 15 residues. CDR3 loop: CASSLSGQVYNEQFF. CDR3 DNA: TGTGCCAGCAGCTTATCCGGACAGGTCTACAATGAGCAGTTCTTC. The entire variable domain, with the rest obtained from reference TRBV7-2 and TRBJ2-1, is as follows: GAGVSQSPSNKVTEKGKDVELRCDPISGHTALYWYRQSLGQGLEFLIYFQGNSAPDKSGLPSDRFSAERTGGSVSTLTIQRTQQEDSAVYLCASSLSGQVYNEQFFGPGTRLTVL.

The chain uses TRBV18 and TRBJ2-7, with D hard to call. This CDR3 region has 14 residues. Germline CDR1 and CDR2: KGHSH and LQKENI. V was shortened by 5 bases and J by 2 bases, with 13 bases between the two germline ends. The CDR3 DNA is TGTGCCAGCTCAACCACAGAACTTACCTACGAGCAGTACTTC. Residues: CASSTTELTYEQYF. The variable domain in full, completed from reference TRBV18 and TRBJ2-7, reads NAGVMQNPRHLVRRRGQEARLRCSPMKGHSHVYWYRQLPEEGLKFMVYLQKENIIDESGMPKERFSAEFPKEGPSILRIQQVVRGDSAAYFCASSTTELTYEQYFGPGTRLTVT.

The V and J genes are TRBV28 and TRBJ1-5; 9 nucleotides line up with TRBD1. CDR3 length: 16 residues. V shed 4 bases and J 8 bases; nucleotides not matched to a gene: 12. Germline V gene sequence: CDR1 MDHEN, CDR2 SYDVKM. Written as DNA, the CDR3 is TGTGCCAGCAGTTCTTCACCGGGACAGGGCAGGAAGCCCCAGCATTTT. It specifies CASSSSPGQGRKPQHF.

This clonotype was picked up many times. The chain joins TRBV9 to TRBJ2-3; 13 bases are a match to TRBD2. The CDR3 contains 15 residues. Trimming took 3 bases from V and 6 from J; bases not matched to a gene: 4. Per the germline V gene, CDR1 is SGDLS and CDR2 is YYNGEE. The CDR3 here is CASSAGTSGVDTQYF. In nucleotides, the CDR3 is TGTGCCAGCAGCGCCGGGACTAGCGGGGTTGATACGCAGTATTTT.

This rearrangement joins TRBV7-2 to TRBJ1-1, with D perhaps TRBD1 (6 bases). V was pared by 3 bases and J by 1 base, with 9 bases between. Germline V gene sequence: CDR1 SGHTA, CDR2 FQGNSA. The CDR3 extends over 14 amino acids. The CDR3 reads CASSFWDTNTEAFF. The CDR3 coding sequence is TGTGCCAGCAGCTTCTGGGACACGAACACTGAAGCTTTCTTT. Using reference TRBV7-2 and TRBJ1-1 for the parts outside the CDR3, the full variable domain is GAGVSQSPSNKVTEKGKDVELRCDPISGHTALYWYRQSLGQGLEFLIYFQGNSAPDKSGLPSDRFSAERTGGSVSTLTIQRTQQEDSAVYLCASSFWDTNTEAFFGQGTRLTVV.

The gene calls are TRBV6-1 and TRBJ2-5; possible D gene TRBD2, 5 bases. Trimming removed 8 bases from V and 2 bases from J, with 15 bases in between. The CDR3 spans 14 residues. Per germline, CDR1 MNHNS and CDR2 SASEGT. CDR3 loop: CASSGNGHQETQYF. In DNA, the CDR3 is TGTGCCAGCTCGGGGAATGGGCATCAAGAGACCCAGTACTTC.